The rows below give T cell receptor beta chains drawn from one sample of a study of regulatory T cells in long-lasting Graves disease. TCRdb processed the multiplex PCR reads anew with MiXCR; each CDR3 protein has one entry. The table lists about 430,000 distinct CDR3 sequences, 20% to 25% of them singletons. The material was peripheral blood mononuclear cells (PBMCs), obtained when the disease was refractory, from a patient treated with antithyroid drugs. The source of these receptors is a female donor with Graves disease. Each CDR3 is given with its conserved first and last residue. The order of the fields is D gene, V gene, J gene, clone size, CDR3 DNA, CDR3 protein. A D gene is named only where the DNA matches it firmly. Clone size appears in some rows only: once, few, many, or a class for an expanded clone.

>NA|TRBV6-2/TRBV6-3|TRBJ1-1|many
TGTGCCAGCAGTTCCCGGACGGGGGGGGCTGAAGCTTTCTTT
CASSSRTGGAEAFF
>NA|TRBV7-3|TRBJ2-1|NA
TGTGCCAGCAGCTTAACCGGGACTGGCTATGAGCAGTTCTTC
CASSLTGTGYEQFF
>NA|TRBV10-3|TRBJ2-2|few
TGTGCCATCAGCGGGAGTGGACTTTCGAACACCGGGGAGCTGTTTTTT
CAISGSGLSNTGELFF
>NA|TRBV28|TRBJ2-3|NA
TGTGCCAGCAGTTTGGCAGCCCCTGGTACGCAGTATTTT
CASSLAAPGTQYF
>TRBD1|TRBV6-2/TRBV6-3|TRBJ1-2|many
TGTGCCAGCAGCAAGACAGGGGCTAACTATGGCTACACCTTC
CASSKTGANYGYTF
>TRBD2|TRBV24-1|TRBJ2-5|few
TGTGCCACCAGTGATTTTGGCAAGGCGGGAGCAGGGTATCGGGAGACCCAGTACTTC
CATSDFGKAGAGYRETQYF
>NA|TRBV9|TRBJ2-7|NA
TGTGCCAGCAGCGTAGCTTCAACCACCTACGAGCAGTACTTC
CASSVASTTYEQYF
>NA|TRBV5-1|TRBJ1-1|few
TGCGCCAGCAGCATTACGGGCCAGACCCACACTGAAGCTTTCTTT
CASSITGQTHTEAFF
>NA|TRBV4-2|TRBJ1-5|NA
TGTGCCAGCAGCCAAGTTGCCGGGAGCAATCAGCCCCAGCATTTT
CASSQVAGSNQPQHF
>NA|TRBV6-1|TRBJ1-1|many
TGTGCCAGCACTAACAGGGTCGCTGAAGCTTTCTTT
CASTNRVAEAFF
>TRBD2|TRBV27|TRBJ2-5|NA
TGTGCCAGCAGTCTCCGGACTAGCGGGAGAAACCAAGAGACCCAGTACTTC
CASSLRTSGRNQETQYF
>NA|TRBV2|TRBJ1-2|many
TGTGCCAGCAGTGAAGCGCTTTCGGGCTACACCTTC
CASSEALSGYTF
>NA|TRBV28|TRBJ2-5|NA
TGTGCCAGCTGGGGGTATCTCCCCCAAGAGACCCAGTACTTC
CASWGYLPQETQYF
>NA|TRBV27|TRBJ2-5|many
TGTGCCAGCAGTTCCTTCATGCAAGAGACCCAGTACTTC
CASSSFMQETQYF
>NA|TRBV27|TRBJ1-2|many
TGTGCCAGCAGTTTATCAGATGGAAATGGCTACACCTTC
CASSLSDGNGYTF
>NA|TRBV7-9|TRBJ2-7|few
TGTGCCAGCAGCTTAGGGTCCGGACTCGCCTACGAGCAGTACTTC
CASSLGSGLAYEQYF
>TRBD2|TRBV9|TRBJ2-2|NA
TGTGCCAGCAGCGTAGCGATAGCGGGAGGGCCCGGGGAGCTGTTTTTT
CASSVAIAGGPGELFF
>NA|TRBV12-3/TRBV12-4|TRBJ2-2|many
TGTGCCAGCAGTGTAGGACGTCGCACCGGGGAGCTGTTTTTT
CASSVGRRTGELFF
>NA|TRBV2|TRBJ2-7|NA
TGTGCCAGCAGCGTGGCCGGGACCGACTACGAGCAGTACTTC
CASSVAGTDYEQYF
>NA|TRBV25-1|TRBJ2-7|NA
TGTGCCAGCAGTGCCCCGGGGCGGGGAGGCGACGAGCAGTACTTC
CASSAPGRGGDEQYF
>TRBD1|TRBV4-1|TRBJ2-7|NA
TGCGCCAGCAGCCAAGAAGGACAGGGATACGAGCAGTACTTC
CASSQEGQGYEQYF
>TRBD1|TRBV7-2|TRBJ1-3|few
TGTGCCAGCAGCCGGACAGGGGGCGCTGGAAACACCATATATTTT
CASSRTGGAGNTIYF
>TRBD1|TRBV6-1|TRBJ1-2|many
TGTGCCAGCATTGCGGGACAGCTTTATTATGGCTACACCTTC
CASIAGQLYYGYTF
>TRBD1|TRBV19|TRBJ1-5|NA
TGTGCCAGTACCTTTACAAGGACAGGGGGCCCGTACGATCAGCCCCAGCATTTT
CASTFTRTGGPYDQPQHF
>TRBD1|TRBV28|TRBJ1-2|many
TGTGCCAGCAGTTCCACCGGGACAGGTGATGGCTACACCTTC
CASSSTGTGDGYTF
>NA|TRBV6-2/TRBV6-3|TRBJ1-5|NA
TGTGCCAGCAGTCCCCAGTTATCGGGGACGAGGCATCAGCCCCAGCATTTT
CASSPQLSGTRHQPQHF
>TRBD2|TRBV5-1|TRBJ2-5|NA
TGCGCCAGCAGCCCGGCGGGACTAGCGGAACAAGAGACCCAGTACTTC
CASSPAGLAEQETQYF
>TRBD2|TRBV20-1|TRBJ2-7|few
TGCAGTGCTCTACTGAGCGGGAGGCTCTCCTACGAGCAGTACTTC
CSALLSGRLSYEQYF
>NA|TRBV2|TRBJ2-7|NA
TGTGCCAGCAGGACAGTGGTGACCGGGGAGCAGTACTTC
CASRTVVTGEQYF
>NA|TRBV6-1|TRBJ2-7|few
TGTGCCAGCAAGGGTCCCTACGAGCAGTACTTC
CASKGPYEQYF
>NA|TRBV3-1|TRBJ2-1|many
TGTGCCAGCAGCCTAGCAGACAATGAGCAGTTCTTC
CASSLADNEQFF
>NA|TRBV12-3/TRBV12-4|TRBJ2-4|many
TGTGCCAGCAGTTCCGGGGAGATAGCCAAAAACATTCAGTACTTC
CASSSGEIAKNIQYF
>TRBD2|TRBV2|TRBJ2-7|many
TGTGCCAGCTTGGCGGGACTATACGAGCAGTACTTC
CASLAGLYEQYF
>NA|TRBV12-3/TRBV12-4|TRBJ2-3|few
TGTGCCAGCAGTTTTATGACGCAAGATACGCAGTATTTT
CASSFMTQDTQYF
>NA|TRBV3-1|TRBJ2-7|few
TGTGCCAGCAGCCAAGGACAGTGGGACCCCTACGAGCAGTACTTC
CASSQGQWDPYEQYF
>TRBD2|TRBV9|TRBJ2-7|NA
TGTGCCAGCAGCGTAGAGCGGGAGTATAGCGAGCAGTACTTC
CASSVEREYSEQYF
>NA|TRBV15|TRBJ2-2|NA
TGTGCCACCAGCAGTTTCAGGGGCGAGAACACCGGGGAGCTGTTTTTT
CATSSFRGENTGELFF
>NA|TRBV7-9|TRBJ1-4|NA
TGTGCCAGCAGCTTAGCGGAGGTTGAAAAACTGTTTTTT
CASSLAEVEKLFF
>TRBD2|TRBV11-2|TRBJ2-5|few
TGTGCCAGCAGCTTAGTCGGGCGCGGGAGAGAGACCCAGTACTTC
CASSLVGRGRETQYF
>TRBD1|TRBV5-1|TRBJ1-1|NA
TGCGCCAGCAGCTTACCCACAGGGGGCAACACTGAAGCTTCCTTT
CASSLPTGGNTEASF
>NA|TRBV28|TRBJ1-2|many
TGTGCCAGCACCTGGAGTAGGGGCATTAGAGGCTACACCTTC
CASTWSRGIRGYTF
>TRBD2|TRBV7-2|TRBJ2-2|many
TGTGCCAGCAGCCGCGGGACTAGCGGGAGGTTGACCGGGGAGCTGTTTTTT
CASSRGTSGRLTGELFF
>NA|TRBV20-1|TRBJ2-7|few
TGCAGTGCGGGAACAAAGGGTAGAGAGCAGTACTTC
CSAGTKGREQYF
>NA|TRBV12-3/TRBV12-4|TRBJ1-1|few
TGTGCCAGCATCGATATGGGGGGGGGGGGCACTGAAGCTTTCTTT
CASIDMGGGGTEAFF
>TRBD1|TRBV2|TRBJ1-6|many
TGTGCCAGCAGAGAAGACAGGGGGCTTTCACCCCTCCACTTT
CASREDRGLSPLHF
>NA|TRBV6-1|TRBJ2-5|many
TGTGCCAGCAGTACAGGGAGCCAAGAGACCCAGTACTTC
CASSTGSQETQYF
>NA|TRBV30|TRBJ2-5|few
TGTGCCTGGAGTGTTGGGGTGGCCCAAGAGACCCAGTACTTC
CAWSVGVAQETQYF
>TRBD1|TRBV18|TRBJ2-1|few
TGTGCCAGCTCACCTCCCGACAGGGGATCCTACAATGAGCAGTTCTTC
CASSPPDRGSYNEQFF
>NA|TRBV20-1|TRBJ1-2|many
TGCAGTGCTAGAAAGAGTTTCGAAGCCTATGGCTACACCTTC
CSARKSFEAYGYTF
>NA|TRBV20-1|TRBJ2-3|NA
TGCAGTGCTACACCGGGAACTCCTAGCACAGATACGCAGTATTTT
CSATPGTPSTDTQYF
>NA|TRBV10-2|TRBJ2-2|many
TGCGCCAGCAGTGAGTCGAGAGGCAGGGATCACACCGGGGAGCTGTTTTTT
CASSESRGRDHTGELFF
>NA|TRBV28|TRBJ2-5|many
TGTGCCAGCAGCCTAAGGGGCAGGGCAGAGACCCAGTACTTC
CASSLRGRAETQYF
>NA|TRBV20-1|TRBJ2-5|many
TGCAGTGCTAGAGTTAGGGGGAGGGCCCGGGAGACCCAGTACTTC
CSARVRGRARETQYF
>NA|TRBV30|TRBJ2-4|NA
TGTGCCTGGAGACCTCGGACAGAGAACATTCAGTACTTC
CAWRPRTENIQYF